These 22 T cell receptor beta chains share one sample of origin, sequenced in a study of blood T cell repertoires in COVID-19. Method: immunoSEQ multiplex PCR; TCRdb's copy keeps in-frame clones and lacks some. The sample records about 180,000 clones, roughly 81% being singletons. Sequenced input: peripheral blood. These receptors were taken from a woman older than 75 with COVID-19, enrolled during active disease.

This sequence joins TRBV19 and TRBJ2-7, with TRBD2 as a possible D gene (5 bases). V shed 6 bases and J shed 1 base, with 19 bases lying between them. The CDR3 covers 16 residues. CDR1 LNHDA and CDR2 SQIVND come from the germline V gene (reference sequence). The CDR3 coding sequence is TGTGCCAGTAGCCCCCGGGTCGGGGTTTGGTCCTACGAGCAGTACTTC. It yields the protein CASSPRVGVWSYEQYF.

This chain joins TRBV5-4 and TRBJ2-1, with TRBD2 identical over 10 bases. Germline CDR1 and CDR2: SGHNT and YYREEE (reference sequence). The junction had 9 bases not matched to a gene; V was cut back by 4 bases and J by 5 bases. The CDR3 sequence is 16 residues long. CDR3 sequence (DNA): TGTGCCAGCAGCAAACTAGCGGGGACCGTTAACAATGAGCAGTTCTTC. This gives the protein CASSKLAGTVNNEQFF. The variable domain in full, completed from reference TRBV5-4 and TRBJ2-1, reads ETGVTQSPTHLIKTRGQQVTLRCSSQSGHNTVSWYQQALGQGPQFIFQYYREEENGRGNFPPRFSGLQFPNYSSELNVNALELDDSALYLCASSKLAGTVNNEQFFGPGTRLTVL.

The chain links TRBV27 to TRBJ2-3; possible D gene TRBD1, 6 bases. Germline-derived CDR1 and CDR2 are MNHEY and SMNVEV (reference sequence). V was cut by 1 base and J by 0 bases, with 14 bases left in between. This CDR3 contains 17 residues. CDR3 sequence (DNA): TGTGCCAGCAGTTTATGGGGGCCCGGGGTCAGCACAGATACGCAGTATTTT. Translation: CASSLWGPGVSTDTQYF.

The table lists this clone with a count of one. The chain employs TRBV2 and TRBJ2-4, with TRBD2 matching 16 bases. Unmatched junction bases numbered 15, after V lost 4 bases and J lost 0 bases. Germline assignment: CDR1 SNHLY and CDR2 FYNNEI. This CDR3 comprises 22 residues. The DNA of the CDR3 is TGTGCCAGCAGTGGAGGACTCCTCCCCGGGACTAGCGGGGGGGGAGCCAAAAACATTCAGTACTTC. Its translation is CASSGGLLPGTSGGGAKNIQYF.

This clone appeared once. This chain joins TRBV11-2 and TRBJ2-3, with D perhaps matching TRBD2 (5 bases). The germline CDR1 and CDR2 sequences are SGHAT and FQNNGV. Trimming removed 5 bases from V and 0 bases from J, with 12 bases in between. CDR3 length: 15 residues. Here the CDR3 DNA reads TGTGCCAGCAGCGAAGGTCGGGGTAGCACAGATACGCAGTATTTT. Its protein product is CASSEGRGSTDTQYF.

The CDR3 region is CASSKAEGEDRGF. DNA for the CDR3: TGTGCCAGCAGCAAAGCTGAGGGAGAGGACAGGGGCTTC. The V gene is TRBV21-1, the J gene TRBJ2-7; the tabulated D call, TRBD1, remains unverified against the DNA. TRBV21-1 is listed as a pseudogene. CDR3 length equals 13 residues.

The rearrangement joins TRBV6-6 to TRBJ2-1, with 9 bases identical to TRBD2. CDR3 length: 16 residues. The germline gives CDR1 MNHNY, CDR2 SVGAGI (reference sequence). The V gene end was trimmed by 4 bases and the J gene end by 7 bases; junction bases not matched to a gene: 11. This CDR3 reads CASSLNSGSILNEQFF. As DNA, the CDR3 is TGTGCCAGCAGTTTAAATAGCGGGAGTATTTTAAATGAGCAGTTCTTC.

The chain carries TRBV5-4 and TRBJ2-1, with TRBD2 matching 8 bases. The CDR3 has 15 amino acids. J gave up 5 bases and V 0 bases, and 4 bases lay outside the gene matches. Germline loops: CDR1 SGHNT, CDR2 YYREEE (reference sequence). The CDR3 sequence: CASSLVPGGHNEQFF. CDR3 in DNA: TGTGCCAGCAGCTTGGTACCGGGGGGGCACAATGAGCAGTTCTTC.

Only one count was recorded for this clone. The rearrangement links TRBV7-9 to TRBJ2-2; the match to TRBD1 covers 8 bases. V dropped 6 bases and J dropped 4; count of bases not matched to a gene: 10. Germline V CDR1 and CDR2: SEHNR, FQNEAQ (reference sequence). CDR3 length equals 16 residues. CDR3 in amino acids: CASSRRGQVTTGELFF. The CDR3 nucleotides read TGTGCCAGCAGTCGCCGGGGACAGGTCACCACCGGGGAGCTGTTTTTT.

The chain uses TRBV10-3 and TRBJ2-2; the match to TRBD2 covers 7 bases. Germline V CDR1 and CDR2: ENHRY, SYGVKD. The CDR3 has 14 amino acids. V dropped 2 bases and J dropped 5; count of bases not matched to a gene: 2. The CDR3 loop reads CAISEVSGTGELFF. In nucleotides, the CDR3 is TGTGCCATCAGTGAGGTTAGCGGGACCGGGGAGCTGTTTTTT.

V gene TRBV19 combines with J gene TRBJ2-7; 12 bases agree with TRBD1. The CDR3 covers 15 residues. V dropped 7 bases and J dropped 4; count of bases not matched to a gene: 8. Germline-derived CDR1 and CDR2 are LNHDA and SQIVND (reference sequence). The CDR3 sequence: CASTPGQGARYEQYF. The DNA of the CDR3 is TGTGCCAGTACCCCGGGACAGGGGGCGCGGTACGAGCAGTACTTC.

This chain uses TRBV19 with TRBJ1-2, with unresolved D. Trimming pared 6 bases from V and 8 bases from J, leaving 13 bases between. Germline values: CDR1 LNHDA, CDR2 SQIVND (reference sequence). The CDR3 spans 12 residues. The DNA of the CDR3 is TGTGCCAGTAGAATGGGAGGGCCCGGCTACACCTTC. Protein: CASRMGGPGYTF.

The table lists this clone with a few counts. The J gene is TRBJ1-6, the V gene TRBV30; D uncertain. This CDR3 has 14 amino acids. V lost 3 bases and J 5 bases, leaving 11 bases between the germline ends. Looked up from germline, CDR1 is GTSNPN and CDR2 is SVGIG (reference sequence). The CDR3 sequence is CAWRGGFNNSPLHF. The CDR3 coding sequence is TGTGCCTGGAGGGGAGGATTTAATAATTCACCCCTCCACTTT.

The CDR3 is CASSQDRDDPNENTEAFF. The CDR3 DNA reads TGCGCCAGCAGCCAAGATCGGGATGACCCGAACGAGAACACTGAAGCTTTCTTT. This sequence joins TRBV4-1 and TRBJ1-1; D is unclear. With 0 bases removed from V and 1 base from J, the gap between germline ends came to 18 bases. This CDR3 contains 18 residues. Germline CDR1 and CDR2: MGHRA and YSYEKL.

J is TRBJ2-1 and V is TRBV2, with 10 bases aligning to TRBD2. Looked up from germline, CDR1 is SNHLY and CDR2 is FYNNEI. Trimming took 3 bases from V and 10 from J; bases not matched to a gene: 3. The CDR3 is 13 amino acids. The chain's CDR3 is CASSDASGGEQFF. For the CDR3, the DNA is TGTGCCAGCAGTGACGCTAGCGGGGGCGAGCAGTTCTTC. Drawing the rest from reference TRBV2 and TRBJ2-1, the complete variable domain is EPEVTQTPSHQVTQMGQEVILRCVPISNHLYFYWYRQILGQKVEFLVSFYNNEISEKSEIFDDQFSVERPDGSNFTLKIRSTKLEDSAMYFCASSDASGGEQFFGPGTRLTVL.

The chain combines TRBV19 with TRBJ2-1; a possible D gene is TRBD2 (6 bases). Trimming shortened V by 7 bases and J by 10 bases, and 20 bases separated the two germline ends. This CDR3 has 14 residues. CDR1 LNHDA and CDR2 SQIVND come from the germline V gene (reference sequence). DNA of the CDR3: TGTGCCAGTACCTTTAGCGGCCTTACGAGAGAGCAGTTCTTC. Translation gives CASTFSGLTREQFF.

The chain carries TRBV5-8 and TRBJ2-7, with TRBD1 as a possible D gene (6 bases). Germline V lookup: CDR1 SGHTS, CDR2 YDEGEE. Trimming stripped 4 bases from V and 5 bases from J, with 13 bases between. The CDR3 has 13 residues. The DNA for the CDR3 is TGTGCCAGCAGCCCCCAACAGGGACACGAGCAGTACTTC. Protein product: CASSPQQGHEQYF.

The chain joins TRBV15 to TRBJ2-7; perhaps TRBD2 as D (5 bases). V gave up 4 bases and J gave up 6 bases, with 19 bases separating them. This CDR3 has 15 residues. The germline CDR1 and CDR2 sequences are LNHNV and YYDKDF (reference sequence). The CDR3 is CATSNNLGLGSEQYF. The DNA of the CDR3 is TGTGCCACCAGCAACAACCTCGGACTGGGTAGCGAGCAGTACTTC.

CDR3: CASTESSYNSPLHF. CDR3 bases: TGTGCCAGCACGGAGAGCTCCTATAATTCACCCCTCCACTTT. This sequence joins TRBV28 and TRBJ1-6; D is undetermined. The CDR3 length is 14 residues. CDR1 MDHEN and CDR2 SYDVKM come from the germline V gene. The germline V and J ends were trimmed by 7 bases and 0 bases, with 7 bases remaining between them. Using reference TRBV28 and TRBJ1-6 for the parts outside the CDR3, the full variable domain is DVKVTQSSRYLVKRTGEKVFLECVQDMDHENMFWYRQDPGLGLRLIYFSYDVKMKEKGDIPEGYSVSREKKERFSLILESASTNQTSMYLCASTESSYNSPLHFGNGTRLTVT.

This sequence joins TRBV30 and TRBJ2-7; 7 bases line up with TRBD2. The CDR3 has 16 residues. Germline values: CDR1 GTSNPN, CDR2 SVGIG (reference sequence). Losses at the gene ends were 2 bases for V and 2 bases for J; bases not matched to a gene: 12. The CDR3 reads CAWSPFQGEGTYEQYF. The CDR3 DNA is TGTGCCTGGAGTCCCTTTCAAGGGGAGGGAACCTACGAGCAGTACTTC.

V gene TRBV5-1 combines with J gene TRBJ2-2, with TRBD1 as a possible D gene (7 bases). V dropped 2 bases and J dropped 6 bases, with 17 bases sitting between them. This CDR3 comprises 16 residues. The germline gives CDR1 SGHRS, CDR2 YFSETQ. CDR3: CASSFPLAGGSGELFF. In DNA form, the CDR3 reads TGCGCCAGCAGCTTCCCTTTGGCAGGGGGGTCCGGGGAGCTGTTTTTT.

The V gene is TRBV24-1, the J gene TRBJ2-1; TRBD2 aligns across 8 bases. CDR3 length: 15 residues. V dropped 4 bases and J dropped 5; count of bases not matched to a gene: 6. CDR1 is KGHDR, CDR2 SFDVKD, per germline. As DNA, the CDR3 is TGTGCCACCAGTGACCCCGGGAGGGCCGACAATGAGCAGTTCTTC. It specifies CATSDPGRADNEQFF.